The rows below give T cell receptor beta chains drawn from one sample of a study of shared clonotypes between healthy human individuals. The protocol was immunoSEQ multiplex PCR, while the TCRdb copy is restricted to in-frame clones and leaves out a portion. The sample lists around 1.9 million clones, roughly 93% occurring once. Sequences were obtained from naive CD8+ T cells from PBMCs. The receptors here all came from a man aged 18 to 35 in good health. Some clones in this sample may be carry-over from other donors' samples. Both conserved end residues are part of each CDR3. The order of the fields is CDR3 length, J gene, V gene, D gene, CDR3 protein. D genes are given only for firm matches.

>16|TRBJ2-1|TRBV5-1|TRBD2
CASSFTTSGRGNEQFF
>16|TRBJ2-3|TRBV7-2|TRBD2
CASSSRLAGGVDTQYF
>16|TRBJ1-1|TRBV27|NA
CASSLGPSWGKTEAFF
>13|TRBJ1-2|TRBV5-1|NA
CASRSVIDYGYTF
>13|TRBJ1-1|TRBV19|NA
CASWSGGDTEAFF
>14|TRBJ2-7|TRBV5-6|NA
CASSLFSNSYEQYF
>16|TRBJ1-4|TRBV7-9|NA
CASSPRVRGDGEKLFF
>14|TRBJ2-7|TRBV15|TRBD2
CATESTSGRHEQYF
>16|TRBJ1-2|TRBV13|TRBD1
CASSLIGTALNYGYTF
>13|TRBJ2-7|TRBV27|TRBD2
CASSFRGGYEQYF
>14|TRBJ1-3|TRBV7-3|NA
CASSLTGRGNTIYF
>17|TRBJ2-5|TRBV7-9|TRBD2
CASSLGGTSAKGETQYF
>15|TRBJ2-1|TRBV6-5|TRBD2
CASSPRLAGIGEQFF
>18|TRBJ2-5|TRBV28|NA
CASSLFIFQASKKETQYF
>13|TRBJ1-2|TRBV28|TRBD1
CASSFGQDYGYTF
>18|TRBJ1-4|TRBV13|TRBD1
CASSARTGPGGSGEKLFF
>13|TRBJ1-1|TRBV19|TRBD1
CASSDRGITEAFF
>17|TRBJ2-2|TRBV27|TRBD2
CASSLMTSGAVGGELFF
>12|TRBJ1-2|TRBV15|NA
CATSRGVGGYTF
>12|TRBJ2-2|TRBV18|NA
CASSPKPGELFF
>15|TRBJ1-3|TRBV9|NA
CASSVADHSGNTIYF
>13|TRBJ2-2|TRBV6-5|TRBD1
CASSGGSTGELFF
>15|TRBJ2-7|TRBV14|TRBD2
CASSPLVAGAYEQYF
>18|TRBJ2-3|TRBV10-3|NA
CAISESMWGHSSTDTQYF
>18|TRBJ2-1|TRBV29-1|TRBD2
CSVAGWTSGSSSYNEQFF
>16|TRBJ2-5|TRBV7-7|TRBD2
CASSLELAGGWETQYF
>17|TRBJ2-2|TRBV5-1|TRBD2
CASRPPLAGINTGELFF
>12|TRBJ2-7|TRBV27|NA
CASRTGTYEQYF
>14|TRBJ1-5|TRBV28|NA
CASSLWDTNQPQHF
>14|TRBJ1-1|TRBV28|NA
CASSPLTPLAEAFF
>15|TRBJ2-7|TRBV5-4|NA
CASSLGQYHAYEQYF
>17|TRBJ1-2|TRBV4-3|TRBD1
CASSQDLRAGGNYGYTF
>14|TRBJ1-1|TRBV6-6|NA
CASSYSIRNSEAFF
>15|TRBJ2-7|TRBV9|NA
CASSPSLAPSYEQYF
>14|TRBJ2-1|TRBV27|TRBD2
CASSLIREEGEQFF
>14|TRBJ1-1|TRBV27|NA
CASSLQGGITEAFF